Below, one T cell receptor (beta chain) is given with its context. Participant age was roughly 18 to 90 years, and participants resided in fewer than 30 US areas. Grouping used clinical history reported by participants in a survey and questionnaire. Germline trimming cut 3 bases from V and 3 bases from J; bases unmatched to any gene: 7. The germline V gene has CDR1 SGHRS and CDR2 YFSETQ. This CDR3 region has 16 residues. The data belong to a study of blood T cell repertoires in COVID-19. Study-wide background: T cells, B-cell-depleted T cells, or PBMCs provided the cDNA or gDNA that served as material.

Methods used by the authors: By means of reference gene primer amplification, nucleated cell counts were estimated. This table comes from immunoSEQ multiplex PCR, and its TCRdb copy is limited to in-frame clones, with some not included. D and trimming were read from the DNA, whereas the V and J calls and clone size are those reported in that table. This table holds roughly 240,000 clones, 85% found once. Sequencing was done on a sample of PBMCs or T cells enriched from blood (not recorded which). V and J are TRBV5-1 and TRBJ2-3; the match to TRBD2 covers 10 bases. The sequence was collected from a woman between 45 and 60 years old with acute COVID-19. This CDR3 reads CASSSSPSGGTDTQYF. CDR3 nucleotide sequence: TGCGCCAGCAGCTCATCCCCTAGCGGGGGTACAGATACGCAGTATTTT.